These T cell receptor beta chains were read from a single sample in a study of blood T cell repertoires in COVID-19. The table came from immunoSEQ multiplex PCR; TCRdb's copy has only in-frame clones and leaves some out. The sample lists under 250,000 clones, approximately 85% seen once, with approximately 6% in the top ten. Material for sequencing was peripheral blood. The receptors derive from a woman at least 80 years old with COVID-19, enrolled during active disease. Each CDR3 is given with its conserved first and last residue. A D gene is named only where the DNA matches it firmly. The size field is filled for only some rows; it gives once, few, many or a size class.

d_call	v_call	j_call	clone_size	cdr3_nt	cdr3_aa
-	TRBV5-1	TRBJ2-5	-	TGCGCCAGCAGCTTGGGATCTAGCAGTCAAGAGACCCAGTACTTC	CASSLGSSSQETQYF
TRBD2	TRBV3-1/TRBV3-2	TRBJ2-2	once	TGTGCCAGCAGCCATGCCGGGACTACGAACACCGGGGAGCTGTTTTTT	CASSHAGTTNTGELFF
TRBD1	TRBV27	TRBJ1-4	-	TGTGCCAGCAGTTTAGGGCGGGGCAGGGGGTATGAAAAACTGTTTTTT	CASSLGRGRGYEKLFF
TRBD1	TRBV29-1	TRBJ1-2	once	TGCAGCGTTGGGACAGGGAGCTCGGCCTTTGCCTATGGCTACACCTTC	CSVGTGSSAFAYGYTF
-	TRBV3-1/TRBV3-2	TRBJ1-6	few	TGTGCCAGCAGCCAAGATGCGGGGAATTCACCCCTCCACTTT	CASSQDAGNSPLHF
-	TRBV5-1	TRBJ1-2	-	TGCGCCAGCAGCTTGGGAGGTGAAGCTAACTATGGCTACACCTTC	CASSLGGEANYGYTF
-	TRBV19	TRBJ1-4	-	TGTGCCAGTAGTACGGCCCCCAAAGGGGGGGGTGAAAAACTGTTTTTT	CASSTAPKGGGEKLFF
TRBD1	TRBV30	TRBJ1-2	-	TGTGCCTGGAGTAGGGGGCAGAAGTCCTCCTATGGCTACACCTTC	CAWSRGQKSSYGYTF
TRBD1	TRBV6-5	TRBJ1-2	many	TGTGCCAGCAGTTTATCCATTGGGACAGGGAACTATGGCTACACCTTC	CASSLSIGTGNYGYTF
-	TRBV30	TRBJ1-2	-	TGTGCCTGGAGTGTAAGGCGGGCGACAAATGGCTACACCTTC	CAWSVRRATNGYTF
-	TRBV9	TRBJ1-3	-	TGTGCCAGCTCCGAGTACTCTGGAAACACCATATATTTT	CASSEYSGNTIYF
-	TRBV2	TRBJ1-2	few	TGTGCCAGCAGTGAGTACGCAGGGTCTAACTATGGCTACACCTTC	CASSEYAGSNYGYTF
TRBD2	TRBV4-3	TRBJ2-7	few	TGCGCCAGCAGCCAAGGGACTAGCGGGAACTCCTACGAGCAGTACTTC	CASSQGTSGNSYEQYF
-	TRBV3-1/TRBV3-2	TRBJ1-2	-	TGTGCCAGCAGCCCCCTGGGGGCTCGGTATGGCTACACCTTC	CASSPLGARYGYTF
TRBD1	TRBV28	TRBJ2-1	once	TGTGCCAGCAGCTCCACCCGGGACAGGGTAAATGAGCAGTTCTTC	CASSSTRDRVNEQFF
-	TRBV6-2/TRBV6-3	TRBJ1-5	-	TGTGCCAGCAGTTCCTCAGGAGCCGCAAAATATTATCAGCCCCAGCATTTT	CASSSSGAAKYYQPQHF
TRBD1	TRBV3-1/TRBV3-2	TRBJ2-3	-	TGTGCCAGCAGCCCCAGGACAGGTGGGGCAGATACGCAGTATTTT	CASSPRTGGADTQYF
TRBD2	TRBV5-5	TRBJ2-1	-	TGTGCCAGCAGCTCGACTAGCGGGGGGACCAGGAATGAGCAGTTCTTC	CASSSTSGGTRNEQFF
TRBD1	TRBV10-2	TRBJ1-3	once	TGCGCCAGCAGTACAGGGGGGGCTGGAAACACCATATATTTT	CASSTGGAGNTIYF
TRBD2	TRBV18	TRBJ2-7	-	TGTGCCAGCTCACCCGGGACTACTGACGAGCAGTACTTC	CASSPGTTDEQYF
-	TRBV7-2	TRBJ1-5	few	TGTGCCAGCAGTTGGGCGGGGCTAAGTAGCAATCAGCCCCAGCATTTT	CASSWAGLSSNQPQHF
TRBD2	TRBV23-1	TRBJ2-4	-	TGCGCCAGCAGTCAGGGACTAGCGGGGGTATTAGCCAAAAACATTCAGTACTTC	CASSQGLAGVLAKNIQYF
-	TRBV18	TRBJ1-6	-	TGTGCCAGCTCACCAGCGATTCCTTCAGGTCTCAGTTCACCCCTCCACTTT	CASSPAIPSGLSSPLHF
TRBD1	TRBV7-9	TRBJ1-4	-	TGTGCCAGCAGCACCCCGACAGGGCAGGGTAATGAAAAACTGTTTTTT	CASSTPTGQGNEKLFF
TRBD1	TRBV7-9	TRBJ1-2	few	TGTGCCAGCAGATCGACAGGGAATAACTATGGCTACACCTTC	CASRSTGNNYGYTF
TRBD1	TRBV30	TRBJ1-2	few	TGTGCCTGGACTAGACAGGGGGCATGGGGCTACACCTTC	CAWTRQGAWGYTF